This T cell receptor beta chain was recorded in a study of blood T cell repertoires in COVID-19. Study information: There were acute and convalescent COVID-19 samples, and they came from the United States, Italy and Spain. From T cells, B-cell-depleted T cells, or PBMCs came the material, which was cDNA or gDNA.

CDR3 length: 13 amino acids. V was trimmed by 11 bases and J by 5 bases, leaving 18 bases between them. Germline V lookup: CDR1 SNHLY, CDR2 FYNNEI. In the authors' methods: Reference gene primer amplification in the assay estimated nucleated cell counts. Generated by immunoSEQ multiplex PCR, the TCRdb table keeps only in-frame clones and is missing some. The D gene and trimming were derived from the DNA, and the V and J assignments and clone size from that table. There are 40,000 to 60,000 clones in the sample; about 83% occur only once, and under 15% lies in the top ten. The sample comprised peripheral blood. This clonotype originated in a human donor in a cohort sampled during active COVID-19. This chain joins TRBV2 and TRBJ1-1, with D perhaps matching TRBD1 (6 bases). Here the CDR3 DNA reads TGTGCCCCCCGGTCGTCAGGGGCTACTGAAGCTTTCTTT. Residues: CAPRSSGATEAFF.